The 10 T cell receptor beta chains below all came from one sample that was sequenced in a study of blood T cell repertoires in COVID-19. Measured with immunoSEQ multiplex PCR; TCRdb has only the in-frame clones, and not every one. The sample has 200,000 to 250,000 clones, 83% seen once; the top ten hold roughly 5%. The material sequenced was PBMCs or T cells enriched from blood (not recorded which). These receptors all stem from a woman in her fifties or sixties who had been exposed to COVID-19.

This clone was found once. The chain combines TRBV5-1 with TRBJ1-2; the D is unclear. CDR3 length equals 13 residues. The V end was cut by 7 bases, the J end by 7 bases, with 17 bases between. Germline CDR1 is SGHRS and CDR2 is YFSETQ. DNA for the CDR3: TGCGCCAGCGCCCCTGGTGAGGGTTCTGGCTACACCTTC. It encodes CASAPGEGSGYTF.

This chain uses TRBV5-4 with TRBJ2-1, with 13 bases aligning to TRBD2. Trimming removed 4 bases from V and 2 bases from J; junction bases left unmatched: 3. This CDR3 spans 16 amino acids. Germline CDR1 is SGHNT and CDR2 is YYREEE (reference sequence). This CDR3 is CASSGTSGGAYNEQFF. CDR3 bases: TGTGCCAGCAGCGGAACTAGCGGGGGGGCCTACAATGAGCAGTTCTTC. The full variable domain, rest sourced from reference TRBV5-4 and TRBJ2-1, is ETGVTQSPTHLIKTRGQQVTLRCSSQSGHNTVSWYQQALGQGPQFIFQYYREEENGRGNFPPRFSGLQFPNYSSELNVNALELDDSALYLCASSGTSGGAYNEQFFGPGTRLTVL.

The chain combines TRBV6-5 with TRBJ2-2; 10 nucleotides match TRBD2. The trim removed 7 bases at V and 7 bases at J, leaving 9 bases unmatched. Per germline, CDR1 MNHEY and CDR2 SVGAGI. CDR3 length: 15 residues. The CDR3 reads CASKPSGGPGGELFF. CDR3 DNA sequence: TGTGCCAGCAAACCTAGCGGGGGTCCGGGCGGGGAGCTGTTTTTT.

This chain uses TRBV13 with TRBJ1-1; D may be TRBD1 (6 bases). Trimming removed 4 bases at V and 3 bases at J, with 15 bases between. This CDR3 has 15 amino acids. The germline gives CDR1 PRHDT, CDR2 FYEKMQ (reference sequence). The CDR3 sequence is CASSWNRAGDTEAFF. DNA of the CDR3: TGTGCCAGCAGCTGGAACAGGGCGGGGGACACTGAAGCTTTCTTT.

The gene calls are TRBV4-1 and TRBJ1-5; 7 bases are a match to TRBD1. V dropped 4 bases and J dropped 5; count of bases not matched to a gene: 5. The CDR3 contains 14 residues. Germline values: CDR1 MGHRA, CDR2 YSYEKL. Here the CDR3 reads CASSRGDRDQPQHF. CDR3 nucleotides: TGCGCCAGCAGCCGCGGAGACAGGGATCAGCCCCAGCATTTT.

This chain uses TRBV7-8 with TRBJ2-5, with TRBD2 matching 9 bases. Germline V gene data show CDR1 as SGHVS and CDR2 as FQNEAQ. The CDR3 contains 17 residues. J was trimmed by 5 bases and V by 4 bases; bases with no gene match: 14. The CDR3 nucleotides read TGTGCCAGCAGCTCGCCCCGGCGGGGGGGCCTCGGGGAGACCCAGTACTTC. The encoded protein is CASSSPRRGGLGETQYF.

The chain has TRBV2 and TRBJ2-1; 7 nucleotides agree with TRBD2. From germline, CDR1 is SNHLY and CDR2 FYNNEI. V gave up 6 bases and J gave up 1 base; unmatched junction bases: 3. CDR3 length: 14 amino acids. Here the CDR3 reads CASRSGGSYNEQFF. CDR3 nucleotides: TGTGCCAGCAGGTCGGGGGGTTCCTACAATGAGCAGTTCTTC.

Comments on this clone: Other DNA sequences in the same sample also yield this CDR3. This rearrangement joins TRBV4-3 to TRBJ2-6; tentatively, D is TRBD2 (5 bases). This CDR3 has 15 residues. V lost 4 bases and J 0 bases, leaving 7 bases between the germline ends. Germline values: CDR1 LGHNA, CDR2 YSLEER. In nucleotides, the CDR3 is TGCGCCAGCAGCCGAGGAGGCTCTGGGGCCAACGTCCTGACTTTC. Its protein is CASSRGGSGANVLTF.

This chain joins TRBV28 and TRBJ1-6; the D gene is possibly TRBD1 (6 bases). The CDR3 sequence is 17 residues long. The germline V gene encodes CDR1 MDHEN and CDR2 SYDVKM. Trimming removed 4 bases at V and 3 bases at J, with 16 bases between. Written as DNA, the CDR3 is TGTGCCAGCAGTTCCGGGACAATGGATCACTATAATTCACCCCTCCACTTT. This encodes CASSSGTMDHYNSPLHF.

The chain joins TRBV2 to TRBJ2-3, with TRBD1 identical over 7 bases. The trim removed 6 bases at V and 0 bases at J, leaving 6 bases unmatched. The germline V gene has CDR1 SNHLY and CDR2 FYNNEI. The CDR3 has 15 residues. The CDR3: CASRGQSTSTDTQYF. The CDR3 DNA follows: TGTGCCAGCAGGGGACAGAGCACTAGCACAGATACGCAGTATTTT.